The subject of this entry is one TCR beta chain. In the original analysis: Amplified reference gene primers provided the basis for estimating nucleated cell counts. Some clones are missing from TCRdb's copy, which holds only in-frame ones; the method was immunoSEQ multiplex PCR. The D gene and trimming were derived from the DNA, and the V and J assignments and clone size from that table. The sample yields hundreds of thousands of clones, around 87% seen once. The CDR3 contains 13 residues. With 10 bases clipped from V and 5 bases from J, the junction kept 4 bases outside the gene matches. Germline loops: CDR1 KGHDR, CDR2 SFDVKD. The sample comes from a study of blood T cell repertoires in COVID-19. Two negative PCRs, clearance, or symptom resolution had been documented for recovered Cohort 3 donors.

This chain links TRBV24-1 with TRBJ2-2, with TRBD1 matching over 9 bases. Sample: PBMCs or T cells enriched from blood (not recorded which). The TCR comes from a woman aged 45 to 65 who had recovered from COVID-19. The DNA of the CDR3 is TGTGCCACTCGACAGGGGGGGACCGGGGAGCTGTTTTTT. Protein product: CATRQGGTGELFF.